This T cell receptor (beta chain) was documented in a study of blood T cell repertoires in COVID-19. Overall study: There were acute and convalescent COVID-19 samples, and they came from the United States, Italy and Spain. From T cells, B-cell-depleted T cells, or PBMCs came the material, which was cDNA or gDNA.

In the original analysis: Amplification of reference gene primers was used by the study to estimate nucleated cell counts. Data came from immunoSEQ multiplex PCR; TCRdb stores just in-frame clones and leaves some out. D and trimming were read from the DNA, whereas the V and J calls and clone size are those reported in that table. Among about 260,000 clones listed, approximately 86% were seen once. V was trimmed by 1 base and J by 4 bases, leaving 20 bases between them. Germline V lookup: CDR1 GTSNPN, CDR2 SVGIG (reference sequence). CDR3 length: 17 amino acids. The origin of this receptor is an older woman with COVID-19, enrolled during active disease. This chain uses TRBV30 with TRBJ1-3; D ambiguous. Input material: peripheral blood. The CDR3 region is CAWSARVTELLGNTIYF. The DNA for the CDR3 is TGTGCCTGGAGTGCCCGCGTAACAGAACTCCTCGGAAACACCATATATTTT.